Below are 23 T cell receptor beta chains sequenced from a single sample in a study of technical replicates of blood from several donors. This table comes from immunoSEQ multiplex PCR, and its TCRdb copy is limited to in-frame clones, with some not included. This table has about 82,000 clones, just under 95% appearing once. Sequencing was carried out using T cells isolated from PBMCs. These receptors were obtained from a human donor in good health.

In its sample, this clone was seen once. The chain recombines TRBV2 with TRBJ1-1; D is perhaps TRBD1 (6 bases). The CDR3 has 14 residues. Trimming removed 8 bases from V and 2 bases from J, with 15 bases in between. Germline V lookup: CDR1 SNHLY, CDR2 FYNNEI. Here the CDR3 DNA reads TGTGCCAGCGCTTGGACAGCGGATAACACTGAAGCTTTCTTT. Translating it yields CASAWTADNTEAFF.

The chain employs TRBV19 and TRBJ2-7; D possibly corresponds to TRBD2 (5 bases). Germline loops: CDR1 LNHDA, CDR2 SQIVND (reference sequence). This CDR3 has 13 residues. Trimming pared 2 bases from V and 6 bases from J, leaving 11 bases between. DNA for the CDR3: TGTGCCAGTAGTATATCCCGGGGTGGCGAGCAGTACTTC. Its translation is CASSISRGGEQYF.

This rearrangement joins TRBV7-9 to TRBJ2-4; D unclear. This CDR3 has 12 amino acids. V was trimmed by 1 base and J by 9 bases, leaving 7 bases between them. Germline-derived CDR1 and CDR2 are SEHNR and FQNEAQ (reference sequence). The CDR3 region has the DNA TGTGCCAGCAGCTTAGGCCCCGGCATTCAGTACTTC. Encoded protein: CASSLGPGIQYF.

The V and J genes are TRBV7-7 and TRBJ2-3, with D maybe TRBD2 (6 bases). The CDR3 has 15 residues. V gave up 5 bases and J gave up 4 bases, with 16 bases separating them. Germline values: CDR1 SSHAT, CDR2 FNYEAQ (reference sequence). For the CDR3, the DNA is TGTGCCAGCAGCCCCCGAATGGGGGAGGCAGATACGCAGTATTTT. This translates into CASSPRMGEADTQYF.

The chain has TRBV10-2 and TRBJ2-7; possibly TRBD1 for D (6 bases). Germline loops: CDR1 WSHSY, CDR2 SAAADI. With 6 bases removed from V and 5 bases from J, the gap between germline ends came to 14 bases. The CDR3 totals 13 residues. The CDR3: CASSDTQGHEQYF. The CDR3 nucleotides are TGCGCCAGCAGCGATACACAGGGCCACGAGCAGTACTTC.

V gene TRBV4-2 combines with J gene TRBJ1-2; no definite D call. Between the trimmed V and J ends, which lost 1 base and 6 bases, there was a span of 12 bases. The CDR3 runs 14 residues. The germline gives CDR1 LGHNA, CDR2 YNFKEQ. CDR3 nucleotide sequence: TGTGCCAGCAGCCAAGGAGGGTGGACGGATGGCTACACCTTC. Protein sequence: CASSQGGWTDGYTF.

This chain uses TRBV19 with TRBJ1-1; tentative D call: TRBD1 (5 bases). This CDR3 comprises 14 residues. V lost 7 bases and J 4 bases, leaving 16 bases between the germline ends. Looked up from germline, CDR1 is LNHDA and CDR2 is SQIVND (reference sequence). The CDR3 region has the DNA TGTGCCAGTACCCCCTGGGGTACAGGCACTGAAGCTTTCTTT. Protein product: CASTPWGTGTEAFF.

The chain links TRBV12-5 to TRBJ2-7, with 8 bases that match TRBD1. This CDR3 comprises 13 residues. V was pared by 5 bases and J by 7 bases, with 7 bases of the junction left unmatched. Germline V gives CDR1 LGHNT, CDR2 FRNRAP. The CDR3 sequence is CASGTGGATEQYF. CDR3 nucleotides: TGTGCTAGTGGTACAGGGGGTGCTACAGAGCAGTACTTC.

This chain links TRBV29-1 with TRBJ2-1; 12 nucleotides agree with TRBD2. The ends lost 4 bases at V and 9 bases at J; junction bases unmatched: 16. The CDR3 length is 17 residues. The germline CDR1 and CDR2 sequences are SQVTM and ANQGSEA. CDR3 protein: CSVAGLAGREGSGEQFF. In DNA form, the CDR3 reads TGCAGCGTTGCTGGACTAGCGGGAAGAGAAGGATCCGGTGAGCAGTTCTTC.

The J gene is TRBJ1-2, the V gene TRBV5-1, with 8 positions matching TRBD1. Looked up from germline, CDR1 is SGHRS and CDR2 is YFSETQ. The CDR3 consists of 14 residues. Trimming took 4 bases from V and 8 from J; bases not matched to a gene: 10. The CDR3 is CASSLGQGVGGYTF. CDR3 nucleotide sequence: TGCGCCAGCAGCCTCGGACAGGGCGTTGGAGGCTACACCTTC.

This clone was found once. The rearrangement uses TRBV7-9 and TRBJ1-3; D remains unclear. Per the germline V gene, CDR1 is SEHNR and CDR2 is FQNEAQ (reference sequence). The CDR3 has 16 amino acids. The V end lost 3 bases, the J end lost 4 bases, and 16 bases lay between the germline ends. CDR3 amino acids: CASSFGGRASGNTIYF. The DNA for the CDR3 is TGTGCCAGCAGCTTCGGAGGCCGTGCGAGCGGAAACACCATATATTTT.

The J gene is TRBJ1-2, the V gene TRBV19, with unresolved D. Between the trimmed V and J ends, which lost 0 bases and 3 bases, there was a span of 8 bases. The CDR3 totals 14 residues. Germline CDR1 LNHDA, CDR2 SQIVND (reference sequence). The CDR3 coding sequence is TGTGCCAGTAGTATAGAGGGCCGAGACTATGGCTACACCTTC. It encodes CASSIEGRDYGYTF.

The genes are TRBV6-5 and TRBJ1-1; no reliable D call. The germline gives CDR1 MNHEY, CDR2 SVGAGI. This CDR3 is 14 amino acids long. Deletions cut 5 bases from V and 2 bases from J, with 12 bases between. The CDR3 DNA reads as TGTGCCAGCAGTAAGCCGGCGGGTAACACTGAAGCTTTCTTT. As protein: CASSKPAGNTEAFF.

In its sample, this clone was seen a few times. This chain links TRBV4-1 with TRBJ1-2; D unresolved. CDR1 and CDR2 from the germline V gene are MGHRA and YSYEKL. CDR3 size: 13 residues. V was pared by 0 bases and J by 4 bases, with 6 bases between. The CDR3 loop reads CASSQDNIYGYTF. DNA for the CDR3: TGCGCCAGCAGCCAAGATAATATCTATGGCTACACCTTC.

The chain uses TRBV19 and TRBJ2-7; 11 bases map to TRBD1. V lost 8 bases, J lost 6 bases, and 9 bases stayed unmatched. Germline V gene data show CDR1 as LNHDA and CDR2 as SQIVND (reference sequence). CDR3 size: 14 residues. As DNA, the CDR3 is TGTGCCAGTTCATACCGGACAGGGGGCGGCGAGCAGTACTTC. Residues: CASSYRTGGGEQYF.

The chain combines TRBV5-4 with TRBJ2-7, with 11 nucleotides matching TRBD2. The CDR3 spans 16 residues. The trim removed 3 bases at V and 6 bases at J, leaving 11 bases unmatched. Germline V gene lookup returns CDR1 SGHNT and CDR2 YYREEE (reference sequence). This CDR3 is CASSSSSGRDWGEQYF. CDR3 nucleotides: TGTGCCAGCAGCTCAAGTAGCGGGAGGGACTGGGGCGAGCAGTACTTC. Based on the CDR3 plus reference TRBV5-4 and TRBJ2-7, the full variable domain is ETGVTQSPTHLIKTRGQQVTLRCSSQSGHNTVSWYQQALGQGPQFIFQYYREEENGRGNFPPRFSGLQFPNYSSELNVNALELDDSALYLCASSSSSGRDWGEQYFGPGTRLTVT.

The rearrangement joins TRBV2 to TRBJ1-5, with 8 bases aligning to TRBD1. V gave up 7 bases and J gave up 4 bases; unmatched junction bases: 3. This CDR3 region has 13 residues. The germline V gene encodes CDR1 SNHLY and CDR2 FYNNEI. CDR3 coding DNA: TGTGCCAGCAATAGACAGGGGAATCAGCCCCAGCATTTT. Its protein product is CASNRQGNQPQHF.

The chain combines TRBV6-5 with TRBJ2-1; 9 bases line up with TRBD2. Germline CDR1 MNHEY, CDR2 SVGAGI. With 5 bases clipped from V and 5 bases from J, the junction kept 4 bases outside the gene matches. This CDR3 is built from 14 residues. The CDR3 sequence: CASSDEREDNEQFF. The CDR3 DNA sequence: TGTGCCAGCAGTGACGAGCGGGAGGACAATGAGCAGTTCTTC.

This sequence joins TRBV7-2 and TRBJ2-1; D remains ambiguous. The germline V gene has CDR1 SGHTA and CDR2 FQGNSA. The CDR3 extends over 16 amino acids. Trimming removed 5 bases at V and 6 bases at J, with 20 bases between. CDR3 DNA: TGTGCCAGCAGCCTCCAAGGAGCGCCGAGGAGCAATGAGCAGTTCTTC. Translated: CASSLQGAPRSNEQFF.

V usage is TRBV27 and J usage is TRBJ2-7, with 10 positions matching TRBD1. This CDR3 comprises 15 residues. The germline gives CDR1 MNHEY, CDR2 SMNVEV (reference sequence). Trimming took 3 bases from V and 3 from J; bases not matched to a gene: 5. CDR3 nucleotides: TGTGCCAGCAGTTTGCTAGGGACAGGGGACTACGAGCAGTACTTC. Translating it yields CASSLLGTGDYEQYF.

The rearrangement joins TRBV7-8 to TRBJ2-7; perhaps TRBD2 as D (6 bases). Between the trimmed V and J ends, which lost 6 bases and 0 bases, there was a span of 15 bases. The CDR3 is 15 amino acids. Germline loops: CDR1 SGHVS, CDR2 FQNEAQ. CDR3 sequence reads: CASSPSGPSSYEQYF. The CDR3 coding sequence is TGTGCCAGCAGTCCCAGCGGGCCAAGCTCCTACGAGCAGTACTTC. The variable domain in full, with the rest retrieved from reference TRBV7-8 and TRBJ2-7, is GAGVSQSPRYKVAKRGQDVALRCDPISGHVSLFWYQQALGQGPEFLTYFQNEAQLDKSGLPSDRFFAERPEGSVSTLKIQRTQQEDSAVYLCASSPSGPSSYEQYFGPGTRLTVT.

This sequence joins TRBV4-1 and TRBJ2-3; D possibly corresponds to TRBD2 (5 bases). The CDR3 totals 15 residues. V was cut by 2 bases and J by 3 bases, with 12 bases left in between. In germline, CDR1 is MGHRA, CDR2 YSYEKL. CDR3 DNA: TGCGCCAGCAGCCAAAGTCTAGGGAGAACAGATACGCAGTATTTT. Amino acids: CASSQSLGRTDTQYF.

The chain recombines TRBV7-6 with TRBJ2-1, with 11 bases lining up with TRBD2. The CDR3 consists of 15 residues. Trimming removed 1 base from V and 9 bases from J; junction bases left unmatched: 5. Germline loops: CDR1 SGHVS, CDR2 FNYEAQ. The CDR3 reads CASSLGLAGWGEQFF. CDR3 nucleotide sequence: TGTGCCAGCAGCTTAGGACTAGCGGGATGGGGTGAGCAGTTCTTC.